The clone carrying this TCR beta chain was counted a single time. The entry originates in a study of PD-L1 blockade in urothelial cancer. Every PCR received spiked-in synthetic TCR analog templates. With amplified housekeeping genes, the DNA of FFPE tumors was quantified. Produced via immunoSEQ multiplex PCR; TCRdb's table is partial and in-frame only. The sample carries about 1,300 clones, 30% to 45% recorded once. Germline values: CDR1 MDHEN, CDR2 SYDVKM. Trimming left V 3 bases short and J 3 bases short, with 5 bases between. The CDR3 consists of 13 residues. The material was tumor tissue, obtained before atezolizumab (anti-PD-L1) treatment. This TCR came from a man aged 60 to 75 with urothelial cancer. The chain combines TRBV28 with TRBJ1-4; D unresolved. The CDR3 DNA follows: TGTGCCAGCAGTTTGTTCTCTAATGAAAAACTGTTTTTT. This encodes CASSLFSNEKLFF.